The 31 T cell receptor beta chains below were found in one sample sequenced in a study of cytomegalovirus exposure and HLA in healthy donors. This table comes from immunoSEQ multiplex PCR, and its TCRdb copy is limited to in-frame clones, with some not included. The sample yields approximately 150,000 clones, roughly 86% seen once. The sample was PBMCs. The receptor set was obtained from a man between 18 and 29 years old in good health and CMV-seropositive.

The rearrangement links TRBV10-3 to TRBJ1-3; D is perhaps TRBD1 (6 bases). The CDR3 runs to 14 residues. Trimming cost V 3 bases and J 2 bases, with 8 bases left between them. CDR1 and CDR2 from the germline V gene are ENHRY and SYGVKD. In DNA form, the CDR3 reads TGTGCCATCAGTGACAGGGGCCCTGGAAACACCATATATTTT. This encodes CAISDRGPGNTIYF.

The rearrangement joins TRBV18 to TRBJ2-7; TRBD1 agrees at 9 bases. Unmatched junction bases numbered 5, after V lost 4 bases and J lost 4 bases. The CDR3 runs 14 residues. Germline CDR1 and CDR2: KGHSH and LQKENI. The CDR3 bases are TGTGCCAGCTCACAACGACAGGGGGTGTACGAGCAGTACTTC. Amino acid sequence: CASSQRQGVYEQYF.

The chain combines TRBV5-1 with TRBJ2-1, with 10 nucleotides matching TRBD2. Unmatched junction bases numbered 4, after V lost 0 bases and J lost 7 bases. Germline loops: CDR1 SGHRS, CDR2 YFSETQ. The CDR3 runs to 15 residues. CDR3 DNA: TGCGCCAGCAGCTTGGTACTAGCGGGACAGAATGAGCAGTTCTTC. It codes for CASSLVLAGQNEQFF.

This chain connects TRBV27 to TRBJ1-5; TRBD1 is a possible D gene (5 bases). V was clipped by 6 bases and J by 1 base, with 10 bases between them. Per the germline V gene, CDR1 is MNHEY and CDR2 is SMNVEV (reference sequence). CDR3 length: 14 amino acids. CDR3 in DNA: TGTGCCAGCAGCCGGGACTCAAGCAATCAGCCCCAGCATTTT. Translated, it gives CASSRDSSNQPQHF.

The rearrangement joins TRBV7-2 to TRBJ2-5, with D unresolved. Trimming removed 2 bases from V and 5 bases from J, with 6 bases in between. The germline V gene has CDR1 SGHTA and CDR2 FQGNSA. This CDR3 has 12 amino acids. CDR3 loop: CASSLLGETQYF. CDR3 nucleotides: TGTGCCAGCAGCTTATTGGGCGAGACCCAGTACTTC.

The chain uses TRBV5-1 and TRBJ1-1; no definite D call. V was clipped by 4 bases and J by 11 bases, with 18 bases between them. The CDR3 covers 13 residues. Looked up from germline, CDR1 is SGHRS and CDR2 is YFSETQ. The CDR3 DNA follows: TGCGCCAGCAGCCAACGTGTCGAGGAAAGGGCTTTCTTT. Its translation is CASSQRVEERAFF.

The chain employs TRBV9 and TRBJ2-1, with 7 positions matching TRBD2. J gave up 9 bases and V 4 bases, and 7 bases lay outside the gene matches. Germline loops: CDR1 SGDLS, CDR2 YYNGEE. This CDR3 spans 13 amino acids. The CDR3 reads CASSPRLAGEQFF. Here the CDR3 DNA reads TGTGCCAGCAGCCCGAGACTAGCCGGTGAGCAGTTCTTC.

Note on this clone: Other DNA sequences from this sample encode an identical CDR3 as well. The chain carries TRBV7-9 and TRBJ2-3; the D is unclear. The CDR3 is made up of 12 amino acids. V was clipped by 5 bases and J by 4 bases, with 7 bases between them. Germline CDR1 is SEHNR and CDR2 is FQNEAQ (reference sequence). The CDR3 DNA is TGTGCCAGCAGCCCAGGCTCAGATACGCAGTATTTT. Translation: CASSPGSDTQYF. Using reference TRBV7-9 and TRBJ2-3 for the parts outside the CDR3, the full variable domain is DTGVSQNPRHKITKRGQNVTFRCDPISEHNRLYWYRQTLGQGPEFLTYFQNEAQLEKSRLLSDRFSAERPKGSFSTLEIQRTEQGDSAMYLCASSPGSDTQYFGPGTRLTVL.

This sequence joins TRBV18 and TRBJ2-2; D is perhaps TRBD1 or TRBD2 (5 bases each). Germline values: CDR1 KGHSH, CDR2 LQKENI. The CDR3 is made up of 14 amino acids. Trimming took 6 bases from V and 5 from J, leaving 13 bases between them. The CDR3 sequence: CASSPGPGTGELFF. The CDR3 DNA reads TGTGCCAGCTCCCCAGGGCCGGGAACCGGGGAGCTGTTTTTT.

CDR3 DNA: TGTGCCAGCAGCTTGATTGGGGAGATTAATTCACCCCTCCACTTT. Amino acid sequence: CASSLIGEINSPLHF. The chain recombines TRBV5-6 with TRBJ1-6, with D unclear. Germline CDR1 and CDR2: SGHDT and YYEEEE. Trimming pared 1 base from V and 6 bases from J, leaving 11 bases between. The CDR3 sequence is 15 residues long.

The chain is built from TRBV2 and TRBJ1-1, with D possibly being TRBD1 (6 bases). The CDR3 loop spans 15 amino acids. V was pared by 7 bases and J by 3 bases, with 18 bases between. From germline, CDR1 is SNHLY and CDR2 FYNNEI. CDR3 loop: CASTSSGAFYTEAFF. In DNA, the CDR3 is TGTGCCAGCACATCGTCAGGGGCTTTCTACACTGAAGCTTTCTTT.

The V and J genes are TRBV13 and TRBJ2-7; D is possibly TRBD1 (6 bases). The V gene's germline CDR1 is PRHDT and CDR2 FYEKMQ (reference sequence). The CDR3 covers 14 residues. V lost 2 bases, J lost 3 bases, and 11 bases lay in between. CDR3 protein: CASSLMQGHYEQYF. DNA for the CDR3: TGTGCCAGCAGCTTAATGCAGGGGCACTACGAGCAGTACTTC.

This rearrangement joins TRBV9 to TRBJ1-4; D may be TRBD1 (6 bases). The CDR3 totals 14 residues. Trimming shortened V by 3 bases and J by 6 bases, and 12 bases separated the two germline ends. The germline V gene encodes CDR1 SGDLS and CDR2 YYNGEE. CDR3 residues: CASSGSGDHEKLFF. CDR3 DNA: TGTGCCAGCAGCGGATCAGGGGATCATGAAAAACTGTTTTTT.

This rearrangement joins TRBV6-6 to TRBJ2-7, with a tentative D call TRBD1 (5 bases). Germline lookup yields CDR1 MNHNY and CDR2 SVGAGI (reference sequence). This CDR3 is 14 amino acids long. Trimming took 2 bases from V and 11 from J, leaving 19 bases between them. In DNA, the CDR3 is TGTGCCAGCAGTTACAGACAGTCCGATAAGGCGAAGTACTTC. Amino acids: CASSYRQSDKAKYF.

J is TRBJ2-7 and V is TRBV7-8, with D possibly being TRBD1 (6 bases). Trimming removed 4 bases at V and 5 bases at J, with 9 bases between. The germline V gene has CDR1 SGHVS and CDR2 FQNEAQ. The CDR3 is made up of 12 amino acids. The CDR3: CASSSGQNEQYF. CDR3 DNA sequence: TGTGCCAGCAGCTCCGGACAGAACGAGCAGTACTTC.

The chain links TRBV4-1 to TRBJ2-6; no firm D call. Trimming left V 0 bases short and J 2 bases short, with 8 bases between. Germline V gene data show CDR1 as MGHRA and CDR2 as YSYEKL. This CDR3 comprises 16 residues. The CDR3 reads CASSQDEAAGANVLTF. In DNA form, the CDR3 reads TGCGCCAGCAGCCAAGATGAGGCTGCTGGGGCCAACGTCCTGACTTTC.

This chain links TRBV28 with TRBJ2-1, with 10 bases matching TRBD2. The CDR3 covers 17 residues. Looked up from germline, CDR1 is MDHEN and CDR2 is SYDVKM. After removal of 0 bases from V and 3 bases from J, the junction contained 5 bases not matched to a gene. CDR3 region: CASSLWASGGGYNEQFF. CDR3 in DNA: TGTGCCAGCAGTTTATGGGCTAGCGGGGGCGGCTACAATGAGCAGTTCTTC.

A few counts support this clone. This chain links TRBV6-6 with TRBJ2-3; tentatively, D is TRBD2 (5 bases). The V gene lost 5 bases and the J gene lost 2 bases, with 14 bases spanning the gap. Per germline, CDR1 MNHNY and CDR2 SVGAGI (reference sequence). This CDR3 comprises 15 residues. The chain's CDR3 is CASSNRPDYTDTQYF. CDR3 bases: TGTGCCAGCAGTAACCGGCCAGACTACACAGATACGCAGTATTTT.

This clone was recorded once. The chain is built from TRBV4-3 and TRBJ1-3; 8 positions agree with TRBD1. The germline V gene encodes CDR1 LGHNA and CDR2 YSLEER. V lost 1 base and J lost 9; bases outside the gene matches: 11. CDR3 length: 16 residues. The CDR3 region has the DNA TGCGCCAGCAGCCAAGGTGCAGGGGGCACCCTACGCACCATATATTTT. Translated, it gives CASSQGAGGTLRTIYF.

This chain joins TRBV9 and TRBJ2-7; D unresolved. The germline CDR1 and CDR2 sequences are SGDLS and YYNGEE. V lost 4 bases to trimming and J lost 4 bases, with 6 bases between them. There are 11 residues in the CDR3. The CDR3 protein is CASSRVYEQYF. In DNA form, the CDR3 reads TGTGCCAGCAGCCGGGTTTACGAGCAGTACTTC.

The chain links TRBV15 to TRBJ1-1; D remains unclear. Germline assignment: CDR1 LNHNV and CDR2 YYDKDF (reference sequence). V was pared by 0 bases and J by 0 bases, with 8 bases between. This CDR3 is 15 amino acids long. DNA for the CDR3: TGTGCCACCAGCAGAGACCCCGGGATGAACACTGAAGCTTTCTTT. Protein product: CATSRDPGMNTEAFF.

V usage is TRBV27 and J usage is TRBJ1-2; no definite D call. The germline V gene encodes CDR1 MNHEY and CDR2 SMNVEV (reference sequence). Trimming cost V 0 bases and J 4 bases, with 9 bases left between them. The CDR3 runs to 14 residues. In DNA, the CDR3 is TGTGCCAGCAGTTTATCGAGCCACAGCTATGGCTACACCTTC. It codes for CASSLSSHSYGYTF.

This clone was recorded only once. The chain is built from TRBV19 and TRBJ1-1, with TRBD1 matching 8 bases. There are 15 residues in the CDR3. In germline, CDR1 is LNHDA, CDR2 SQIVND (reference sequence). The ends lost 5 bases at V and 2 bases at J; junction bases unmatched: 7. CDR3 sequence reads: CASSLQGGGNTEAFF. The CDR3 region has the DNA TGTGCCAGTAGTCTACAGGGGGGCGGAAACACTGAAGCTTTCTTT.

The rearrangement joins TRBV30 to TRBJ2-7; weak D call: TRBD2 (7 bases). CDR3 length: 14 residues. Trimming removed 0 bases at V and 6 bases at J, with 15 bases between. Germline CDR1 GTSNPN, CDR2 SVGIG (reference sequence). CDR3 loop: CAWSVRGAVSEQYF. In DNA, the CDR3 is TGTGCCTGGAGTGTACGGGGGGCGGTAAGCGAGCAGTACTTC.

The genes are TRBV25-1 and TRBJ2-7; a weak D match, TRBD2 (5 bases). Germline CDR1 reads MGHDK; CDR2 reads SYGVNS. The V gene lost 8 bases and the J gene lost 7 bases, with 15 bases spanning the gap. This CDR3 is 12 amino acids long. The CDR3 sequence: CASSGIFGEQYF. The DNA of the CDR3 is TGTGCCAGCTCCGGGATCTTTGGGGAGCAGTACTTC.

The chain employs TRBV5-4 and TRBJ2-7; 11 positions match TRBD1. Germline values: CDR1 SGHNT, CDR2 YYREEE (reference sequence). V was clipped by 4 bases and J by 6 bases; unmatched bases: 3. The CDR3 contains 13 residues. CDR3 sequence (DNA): TGTGCCAGCAGCCGGGACAGGGGGTTCGAGCAGTACTTC. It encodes CASSRDRGFEQYF. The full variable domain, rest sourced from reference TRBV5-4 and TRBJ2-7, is ETGVTQSPTHLIKTRGQQVTLRCSSQSGHNTVSWYQQALGQGPQFIFQYYREEENGRGNFPPRFSGLQFPNYSSELNVNALELDDSALYLCASSRDRGFEQYFGPGTRLTVT.

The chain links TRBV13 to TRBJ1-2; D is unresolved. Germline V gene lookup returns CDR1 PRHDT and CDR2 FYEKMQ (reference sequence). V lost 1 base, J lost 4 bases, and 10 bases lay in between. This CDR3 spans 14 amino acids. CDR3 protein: CASSLAGDSYGYTF. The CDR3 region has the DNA TGTGCCAGCAGCTTAGCCGGGGATAGCTATGGCTACACCTTC.

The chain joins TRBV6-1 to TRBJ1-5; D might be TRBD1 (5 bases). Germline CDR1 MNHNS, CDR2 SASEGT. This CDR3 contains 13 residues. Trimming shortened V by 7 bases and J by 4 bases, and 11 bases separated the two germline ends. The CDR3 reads CASIQGWNQPQHF. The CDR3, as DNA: TGTGCCAGCATTCAGGGTTGGAATCAGCCCCAGCATTTT.

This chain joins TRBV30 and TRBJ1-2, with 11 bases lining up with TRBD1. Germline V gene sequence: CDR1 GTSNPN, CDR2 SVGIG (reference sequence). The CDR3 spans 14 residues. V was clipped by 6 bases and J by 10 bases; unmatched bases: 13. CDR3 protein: CACLNRDRGEDYTF. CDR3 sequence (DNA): TGTGCCTGCCTAAACCGGGACAGGGGGGAGGACTACACCTTC.

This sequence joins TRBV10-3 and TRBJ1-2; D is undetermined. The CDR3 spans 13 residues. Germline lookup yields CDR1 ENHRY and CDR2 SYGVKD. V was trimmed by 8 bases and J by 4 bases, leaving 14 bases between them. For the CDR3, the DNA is TGTGCCATCCTCGGTGGAGGGAGCTATGGCTACACCTTC. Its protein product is CAILGGGSYGYTF.

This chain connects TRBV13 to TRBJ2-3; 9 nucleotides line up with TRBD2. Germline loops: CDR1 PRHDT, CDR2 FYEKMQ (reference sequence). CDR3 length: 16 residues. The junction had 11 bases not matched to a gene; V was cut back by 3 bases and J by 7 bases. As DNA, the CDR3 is TGTGCCAGCAGCTTGCTAGCGGGACGTCTTGAGTATACGCAGTATTTT. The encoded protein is CASSLLAGRLEYTQYF.